The present TCR beta chain was sequenced within a study of blood T cell repertoires in COVID-19. Study in general: Samples taken during acute and convalescent COVID-19 were collected in the United States, Italy and Spain. The cDNA or gDNA used as material had been derived from T cells, B-cell-depleted T cells, or PBMCs.

As handled by the study authors: Amplification of reference gene primers provided the estimated nucleated cell counts. Some clones are missing from TCRdb's copy, which holds only in-frame ones; the method was immunoSEQ multiplex PCR. The V and J calls and clone size are taken from that table; D and trimming were inferred from the DNA. This table has some 130,000 clones, roughly 90% appearing once. The V segment lost 5 bases and the J segment 9 bases; nucleotides outside the gene matches: 13. Germline CDR1 and CDR2: SGHAT and FQNNGV. CDR3 length equals 16 residues. The clonotype was recovered from a man in his 70s with active COVID-19. The chain recombines TRBV11-2 with TRBJ2-1; 10 positions agree with TRBD2. What was sequenced was peripheral blood. CDR3 sequence (DNA): TGTGCCAGCAGCCGCTTTCAGGCTAGCGGGAGCGGTGAGCAGTTCTTC. Its protein product is CASSRFQASGSGEQFF.